A selection of T cell receptor beta chains follows, all from one sample in a study of T-cell reconstitution after alpha-beta-depleted transplantation in children. TCRdb passed the PCR reads through MiXCR, listing each CDR3 protein once. This repertoire shows more than 450,000 distinct CDR3 sequences, about 16% found once; its top ten account for approximately 3%. The sample in question was PBMCs from the stem cell graft donor, obtained from the stem cell graft. The receptors here all came from a human donor who donated a stem cell graft to a child with acute lymphoblastic leukemia. Each CDR3 is given with its conserved first and last residue. The D gene is left open where the match is weak. Size is stated for part of the rows, as once, few or many counts, or as a class when the clone is expanded.

D gene,clone size,V gene,J gene,CDR3 DNA,CDR3 protein
.,few,TRBV4-1,TRBJ2-7,TGCGCCAGCAGCCAACGCTACGAGCAGTACTTC,CASSQRYEQYF
TRBD1,.,TRBV4-1,TRBJ1-2,TGCGCCAGCAGCCAAGGGGGACAGGGTCCCTACTATGGCTACACCTTC,CASSQGGQGPYYGYTF
.,.,TRBV9,TRBJ2-3,TGTGCCAGCAGCGTCAAGCTTCTCCGCACAGATACGCAGTATTTT,CASSVKLLRTDTQYF
TRBD2,.,TRBV12-3/TRBV12-4,TRBJ2-1,TGTGCCAGCAGGCCGGGACTAGCGTGGAGAAACAATGAGCAGTTCTTC,CASRPGLAWRNNEQFF
.,.,TRBV5-1,TRBJ2-7,TGCGCCAGCAGCTTAGGACAGCGACCCTACGAGCAGTACTTC,CASSLGQRPYEQYF
.,.,TRBV19,TRBJ1-2,TGTGCCAGTAGCCAGGGAGGCGGTGGCTACACCTTC,CASSQGGGGYTF
.,few,TRBV7-6,TRBJ2-3,TGTGCCAGCAGCCTTTATTCGGTGCAGTATTTT,CASSLYSVQYF
TRBD1,.,TRBV7-8,TRBJ1-1,TGTGCCAGCAGCTACCAGGGGGCGATGAACACTGAAGCTTTCTTT,CASSYQGAMNTEAFF
.,few,TRBV12-3/TRBV12-4,TRBJ2-2,TGTGCCAGCACCGAATGGGACACCGGGGAGCTGTTTTTT,CASTEWDTGELFF
.,.,TRBV6-5,TRBJ2-7,TGTGCCAGCAGTTACTTCCCGGAAGTATCCTACGAGCAGTACTTC,CASSYFPEVSYEQYF
.,.,TRBV5-1,TRBJ2-1,TGCGCCACCCAAATTACACTGAACCCCTACAATGAGCAGTTCTTC,CATQITLNPYNEQFF
.,.,TRBV29-1,TRBJ1-1,TGCAGCGAGCTAGGGGAAATGAACACTGAAGCTTTCTTT,CSELGEMNTEAFF
.,few,TRBV30,TRBJ1-1,TGTGCCTGGAGTCCCGGGACTAACACTGAAGCTTTCTTT,CAWSPGTNTEAFF
.,.,TRBV12-3/TRBV12-4,TRBJ2-5,TGTGCCAGCAGTTTCGGGATCCGGGAGACCCAGTACTTC,CASSFGIRETQYF
.,.,TRBV27,TRBJ1-1,TGTGCCAGCTTCCTTCGGGGTGGAGGGCACCAGAACACTGAAGCTTTCTTT,CASFLRGGGHQNTEAFF
.,.,TRBV14,TRBJ2-1,TGTGCCAGCAGCCCTTATCCGGGGAGTGAGCAGTTCTTC,CASSPYPGSEQFF
.,.,TRBV9,TRBJ2-7,TGTGCCAGCAGCGTAGGGCCCGAGGGATACGAGCAGTACTTC,CASSVGPEGYEQYF
TRBD1,.,TRBV7-8,TRBJ2-3,TGTGCCAGCAGCTTAGTCCGGGGACAGGACCCAGATACGCAGTATTTT,CASSLVRGQDPDTQYF
.,.,TRBV7-6,TRBJ2-2,TGTGCCAGCAGCTTACCTGCGGGACGGAACACCGGGGAGCTGTTTTTT,CASSLPAGRNTGELFF
.,.,TRBV5-6,TRBJ2-5,TGTGCCAGCAGCTTGGAAGTGGCAGATCCACGAAACTCGGAGACCCAGTACTTC,CASSLEVADPRNSETQYF
TRBD1,few,TRBV24-1,TRBJ1-2,TGTGCCACCAGTGCAGGGGGCTATGGCTACACCTTC,CATSAGGYGYTF
.,.,TRBV5-8,TRBJ2-7,TGTGCCAGCAGCTTTCAAACAGCCATAGTAATGGAGCAGTACTTC,CASSFQTAIVMEQYF
TRBD1,.,TRBV7-9,TRBJ1-2,TGTGCCAGCAGCGACGGGGACAGCCGTCTTTCTGGCTACACCTTC,CASSDGDSRLSGYTF
TRBD2,.,TRBV15,TRBJ2-1,TGTGCCACCAGTATCTGGGGGGGAGGGAATGAGCAGTTCTTC,CATSIWGGGNEQFF
TRBD1,few,TRBV20-1,TRBJ2-7,TGCAGTGCTAGCCTCTCCGTGAGGACAGGGACCTACGAGCAGTACTTC,CSASLSVRTGTYEQYF
TRBD2,few,TRBV3-1,TRBJ2-3,TGTGCCAGCAGCCAAGATCTGGGGAGGGCCAGGATAGGACACACAGATACGCAGTATTTT,CASSQDLGRARIGHTDTQYF
TRBD1,few,TRBV20-1,TRBJ1-1,TGCAGTGCTAGAGATCAAAGGGACAGGGGGAATGCTTTCTTT,CSARDQRDRGNAFF
.,few,TRBV20-1,TRBJ1-1,TGCAGTGCCCCGGGCCCAGGAATCAACACTGAAGCTTTCTTT,CSAPGPGINTEAFF
.,.,TRBV12-3/TRBV12-4,TRBJ2-7,TGTGCCAGCAGTATTGGGGACGGATCCTACGAGCAGTACTTC,CASSIGDGSYEQYF
.,.,TRBV24-1,TRBJ2-7,TGTGCCCCGACAGTCTTCGAGCAGTACTTC,CAPTVFEQYF
.,.,TRBV6-5,TRBJ2-1,TGTGCCAGCAGTTACCTGTACGAGCAGTTCTTC,CASSYLYEQFF
TRBD1,few,TRBV4-2,TRBJ1-5,TGTGCCAGCAGCCGTTCAGGGGGTACAATGGAGCCCCAGCATTTT,CASSRSGGTMEPQHF
TRBD2,many,TRBV5-1,TRBJ2-1,TGCGCCAGCAGCTCCCCGAGGCTAGCGGGAGGGCCTGAGCAGTTCTTC,CASSSPRLAGGPEQFF
.,few,TRBV29-1,TRBJ2-5,TGCAGCGGGACGAGAGGAGAGACCCAGTACTTC,CSGTRGETQYF
.,.,TRBV9,TRBJ2-5,TGTGCCAGCAGCGCTGACCCGGGACAAGGACTAGAGACCCAGTACTTC,CASSADPGQGLETQYF
.,.,TRBV4-1,TRBJ2-3,TGCGCCAGCAGCCTAACCGTCACGGGTCTTTCCACAGATACGCAGTATTTT,CASSLTVTGLSTDTQYF
.,.,TRBV12-3/TRBV12-4,TRBJ1-1,TGTGCCAGCACCACCATGAACACTGAAGCTTTCTTT,CASTTMNTEAFF
.,.,TRBV10-3,TRBJ2-3,TGTGCCATCAGTGAGGACTCCGCTAGCACAGATACGCAGTATTTT,CAISEDSASTDTQYF
.,.,TRBV2,TRBJ2-7,TGTGCCAGCAGTGAGATAGGGGACGAGCAGTACTTC,CASSEIGDEQYF
.,few,TRBV29-1,TRBJ1-2,TGCAGCACACCGGGACTGAGCTATGGCTACACCTTC,CSTPGLSYGYTF
TRBD2,.,TRBV5-1,TRBJ2-7,TGCGCCAGCAGCTGGGGGGCGGGAGGGTCCTACGAGCAGTACTTC,CASSWGAGGSYEQYF
TRBD1,.,TRBV29-1,TRBJ1-1,TGCAGCGTTCCTCGGGACAGGGGGTCTTTCTTT,CSVPRDRGSFF
TRBD2,few,TRBV4-1,TRBJ2-5,TGCGCCAGCAGCCGTAGCGGGATTGGAGAGACCCAGTACTTC,CASSRSGIGETQYF
.,.,TRBV7-9,TRBJ2-4,TGTGCCAGCAGCTTAGCCGGAATTCCAAAAAACATTCAGTACTTC,CASSLAGIPKNIQYF
.,.,TRBV12-3/TRBV12-4,TRBJ1-5,TGTGCCAGCAGTTTAAAACTAAGCAGTCAGCCCCAGCATTTT,CASSLKLSSQPQHF
TRBD2,few,TRBV4-2,TRBJ2-3,TGTGCCAGCAGCCAAGTGTCCAGCGAGGGAGGGGATACGCAGTATTTT,CASSQVSSEGGDTQYF
TRBD2,many,TRBV20-1,TRBJ2-1,TGCAGTGCTCTCAGCGGGAGCTCCTACAATGAGCAGTTCTTC,CSALSGSSYNEQFF
.,many,TRBV4-1,TRBJ2-1,TGCGCCAGCAGTAATCGGGCTGAGCAGTTCTTC,CASSNRAEQFF
.,few,TRBV4-1,TRBJ1-2,TGCGCCAGCAGCCAAGGTCACAGCACTTTGGGCTATGGCTACACCTTC,CASSQGHSTLGYGYTF
TRBD2,few,TRBV5-6,TRBJ2-1,TGTGCCAGCAGCTGGGCGGGGGAATACAATGAGCAGTTCTTC,CASSWAGEYNEQFF
.,many,TRBV9,TRBJ2-1,TGTGCCAGCAGCGTGAGGACTGGATACAATGAGCAGTTCTTC,CASSVRTGYNEQFF
.,few,TRBV29-1,TRBJ1-1,TGCAGCGTTGGAATGGTGCTGAACACTGAAGCTTTCTTT,CSVGMVLNTEAFF
.,many,TRBV5-1,TRBJ2-5,TGCGCCAGCAGCTTTGGCAACCAAGAGACCCAGTACTTC,CASSFGNQETQYF
.,.,TRBV24-1,TRBJ2-1,TGTGCCACCTCAGGGAGGAGCAATGAGCAGTTCTTC,CATSGRSNEQFF
.,.,TRBV15,TRBJ1-2,TGTGCCACCAGCAGAGGGAATGACTATGGCTACACCTTC,CATSRGNDYGYTF
.,few,TRBV27,TRBJ2-1,TGTGCCAGCAGTTTATCGGGGCTTGAGCAGTTCTTC,CASSLSGLEQFF
.,.,TRBV7-6,TRBJ1-1,TGTGCCAGCAGCTTAGGGTGGGAATACACTGAAGCTTTCTTT,CASSLGWEYTEAFF
TRBD1,few,TRBV5-1,TRBJ2-7,TGCGCCAGCAGCTTGGTCCAGGGGGTGTTCTACGAGCAGTACTTC,CASSLVQGVFYEQYF
.,few,TRBV12-3/TRBV12-4,TRBJ1-5,TGTGCCAGCAGTCAGATCAATCAGCCCCAGCATTTT,CASSQINQPQHF